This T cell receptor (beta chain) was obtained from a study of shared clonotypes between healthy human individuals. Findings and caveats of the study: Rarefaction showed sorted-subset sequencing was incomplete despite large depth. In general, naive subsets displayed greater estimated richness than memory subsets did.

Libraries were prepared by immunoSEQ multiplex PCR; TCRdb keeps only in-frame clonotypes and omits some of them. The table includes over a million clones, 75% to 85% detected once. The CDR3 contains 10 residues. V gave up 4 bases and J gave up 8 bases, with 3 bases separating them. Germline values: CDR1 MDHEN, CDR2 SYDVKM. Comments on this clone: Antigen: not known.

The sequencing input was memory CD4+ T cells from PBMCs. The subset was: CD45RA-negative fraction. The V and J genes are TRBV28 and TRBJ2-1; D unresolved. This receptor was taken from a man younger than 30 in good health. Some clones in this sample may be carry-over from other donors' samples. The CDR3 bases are TGTGCCAGCAGTTCTCATGAGCAGTTCTTC. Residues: CASSSHEQFF.